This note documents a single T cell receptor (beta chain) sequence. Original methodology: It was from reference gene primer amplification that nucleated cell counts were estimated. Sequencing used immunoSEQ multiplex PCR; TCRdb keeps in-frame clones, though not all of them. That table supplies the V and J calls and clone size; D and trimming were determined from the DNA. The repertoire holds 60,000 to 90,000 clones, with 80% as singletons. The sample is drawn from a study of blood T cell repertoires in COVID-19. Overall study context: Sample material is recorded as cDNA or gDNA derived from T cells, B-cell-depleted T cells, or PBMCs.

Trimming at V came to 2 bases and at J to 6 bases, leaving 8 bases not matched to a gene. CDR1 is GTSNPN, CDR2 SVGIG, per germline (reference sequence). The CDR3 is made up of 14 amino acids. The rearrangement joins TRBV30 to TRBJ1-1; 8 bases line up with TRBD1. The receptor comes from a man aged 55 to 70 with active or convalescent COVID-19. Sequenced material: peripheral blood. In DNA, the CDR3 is TGTGCCTGGAGTTTCCGACAGGGGCCGTCTGAAGCTTTCTTT. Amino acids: CAWSFRQGPSEAFF.